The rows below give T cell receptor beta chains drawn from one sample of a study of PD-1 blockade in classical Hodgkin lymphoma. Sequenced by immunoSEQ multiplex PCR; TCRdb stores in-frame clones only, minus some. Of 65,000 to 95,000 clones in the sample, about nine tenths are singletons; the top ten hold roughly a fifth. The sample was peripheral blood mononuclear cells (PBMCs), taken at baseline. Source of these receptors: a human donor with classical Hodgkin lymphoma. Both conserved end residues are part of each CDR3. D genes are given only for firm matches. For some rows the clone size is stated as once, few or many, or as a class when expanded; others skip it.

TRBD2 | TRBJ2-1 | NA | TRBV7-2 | CASSLGRLAGVSYNEQFF | TGTGCCAGCAGCTTAGGTAGGCTAGCGGGAGTATCCTACAATGAGCAGTTCTTC
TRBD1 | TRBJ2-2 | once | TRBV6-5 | CASSYPNRGGELFF | TGTGCCAGCAGTTACCCGAACAGGGGCGGGGAGCTGTTTTTT
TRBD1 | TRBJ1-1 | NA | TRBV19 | CASSIGPTGAVTEAFF | TGTGCCAGTAGTATAGGCCCCACAGGGGCGGTCACTGAAGCTTTCTTT
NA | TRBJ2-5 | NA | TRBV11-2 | CASSSHNSLQETQYF | TGTGCCAGCAGCTCCCATAACAGTCTCCAAGAGACCCAGTACTTC
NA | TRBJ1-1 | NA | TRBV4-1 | CASSQDWGGTEAFF | TGCGCCAGCAGCCAAGATTGGGGCGGCACTGAAGCTTTCTTT
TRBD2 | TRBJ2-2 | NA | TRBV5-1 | CASSPTSGTGELFF | TGCGCCAGCAGCCCCACTAGCGGAACCGGGGAGCTGTTTTTT
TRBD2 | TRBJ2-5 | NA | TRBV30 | CAWSPGLAGRVETQYF | TGTGCCTGGAGTCCAGGACTAGCGGGGAGGGTGGAGACCCAGTACTTC
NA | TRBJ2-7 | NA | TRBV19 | CASSSGVHEQYF | TGTGCCAGTAGTTCAGGGGTCCACGAGCAGTACTTC
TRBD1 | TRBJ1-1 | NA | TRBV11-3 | CASSSGQGVTTEAFF | TGTGCCAGCAGCTCGGGACAGGGGGTGACCACTGAAGCTTTCTTT
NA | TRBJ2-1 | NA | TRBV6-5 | CASSYRQHNEQFF | TGTGCCAGCAGTTACCGACAACACAATGAGCAGTTCTTC
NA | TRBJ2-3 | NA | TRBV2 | CASSEAGGHTQYF | TGTGCCAGCAGTGAAGCCGGGGGTCATACGCAGTATTTT
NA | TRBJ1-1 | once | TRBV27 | CASSPQSPGVTTEAFF | TGTGCCAGCAGTCCCCAATCGCCAGGGGTCACCACTGAAGCTTTCTTT
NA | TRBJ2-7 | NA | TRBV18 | CASSPTGTDYEQYF | TGTGCCAGCTCACCGACCGGGACTGACTACGAGCAGTACTTC
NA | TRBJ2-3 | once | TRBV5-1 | CASSLDTFADTQYF | TGCGCCAGCAGCTTGGATACTTTTGCAGATACGCAGTATTTT
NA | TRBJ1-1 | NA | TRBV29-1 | CSVGGVNTEAFF | TGCAGCGTTGGGGGGGTGAACACTGAAGCTTTCTTT
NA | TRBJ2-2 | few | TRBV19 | CASSTGYTGELFF | TGTGCCAGTAGTACAGGGTACACCGGGGAGCTGTTTTTT
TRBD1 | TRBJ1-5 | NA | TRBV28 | CASSIRDRGRTNQPQHF | TGTGCCAGCAGTATCCGGGACAGGGGTAGGACAAATCAGCCCCAGCATTTT
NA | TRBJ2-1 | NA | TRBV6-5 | CASSPSDTYNEQFF | TGTGCCAGCAGCCCATCGGACACCTACAATGAGCAGTTCTTC
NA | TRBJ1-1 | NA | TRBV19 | CASSIVVTDTEAFF | TGTGCCAGTAGTATAGTTGTGACCGACACTGAAGCTTTCTTT
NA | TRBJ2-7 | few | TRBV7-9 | CASSLAWVDYEQYF | TGTGCCAGCAGCTTAGCTTGGGTAGACTACGAGCAGTACTTC
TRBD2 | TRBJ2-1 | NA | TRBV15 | CATSVEREGRNEQFF | TGTGCCACCAGCGTGGAGCGGGAGGGCCGAAATGAGCAGTTCTTC
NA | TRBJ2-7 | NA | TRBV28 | CASSPLPTGGYEQYF | TGTGCCAGCAGCCCCCTCCCCACCGGTGGGTACGAGCAGTACTTC
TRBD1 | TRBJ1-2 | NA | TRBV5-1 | CASSLVSPERRGLWGYTF | TGCGCCAGCAGCTTGGTCTCCCCCGAGCGCAGGGGGCTTTGGGGCTACACCTTC
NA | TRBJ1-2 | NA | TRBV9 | CASSVAQGPLGKGYTF | TGTGCCAGCAGCGTAGCCCAGGGGCCATTGGGAAAAGGCTACACCTTC
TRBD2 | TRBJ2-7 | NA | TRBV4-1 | CASSQEGLADFYEQYF | TGCGCCAGCAGCCAAGAAGGCCTAGCGGATTTCTACGAGCAGTACTTC